This T cell receptor beta chain was recorded in a study of shared clonotypes between healthy human individuals (dated by TCRdb to about 2020). Regarding the study in general: A few men and a couple of women, aged 18 to 49 years, made up the cohort. For each donor, CD4 naive and CD4 memory were each run on three plates, CD8 naive on two plates, and CD8 memory on one plate. Blood TCR repertoires of about 5 healthy adults were deeply sequenced to estimate repertoire size and the extent of clonotype sharing between individuals. Different laboratories and diverse techniques were used to prepare libraries and sequence TCR repertoires, to increase sequencing depth and limit assay-specific biases. Per donor, leukapheresis produced somewhere between about 0.9 and 9.5 billion PBMCs. Study-level results and caveats: The genetic and exposure-history diversity represented was limited by the small number of donors. Even with the large sequencing depth, rarefaction of the sorted-subset datasets indicated that sequencing was incomplete. Based on pairwise subsampling, the degree of clonotype sharing among donors was expected to be affected by sequencing depth. Naive subsets generally had larger estimated clonotype richness than memory subsets. Sampling was limited to blood, and TCR repertoires in tissue likely differ from TCR repertoires in blood. Compared with non-shared clonotypes, the clonotypes found in all four sorted-subset donors had higher generation probabilities. About 5% of naive CD4, 3% to 3.5% of naive CD8, about 2.4% of memory CD4, and about 0.4% of memory CD8 clonotypes were shared across several donors.

Using the deep immunoSEQ assay, TCR CDR3 regions were amplified from genomic DNA by multiplex PCR. Genomic DNA extracted from each cell subset was distributed evenly over all wells of several immunoSEQ 96-well plates, and each plate served as one replicate. Each replicate PCR for sorted subsets received about 0.2 ug genomic DNA, equal to 28,000 or so T cell genomes. The purified libraries were quantified using a Qubit 3.0 fluorometer, sized with a Bioanalyzer 2100, and then quantified again using the KAPA Library Quantification kit. Every immunoSEQ 96-well plate was sequenced on a separate single-read 150-cycle Illumina NextSeq 550 flow cell. On the authors' methods: The immunoSEQ output contained only junctional sequences without quality scores, so filtering could not match that applied to full-length reads. To assign V/J genes and CDR3, sequences were annotated against IMGT germline references using PyIR, a Python wrapper for IgBLAST v1.9. Any read was removed if the V/J assignment was weak (E-value above 1e-6), the CDR3 was missing, or the read contained stop codons, out-of-frame junctions, or ambiguous translated residues. V3J clonotypes were defined by identical inferred V gene, J gene, and CDR3 amino acid sequence. The percentage overlap between two repertoires was calculated by dividing the number of shared unique clonotypes by the size of the smaller repertoire. RTK rarefaction, the Chao1 estimator, and Recon v2.1 estimates of unobserved clonotypes were used to assess repertoire richness. OLGA was used to compute generation probabilities for all TCRbeta clonotypes that the gDNA method yielded from a handful of donors. As stored in TCRdb, this immuneACCESS dataset retains in-frame rearrangements with V and J assigned. A fraction of the clones does not appear; measured against another copy, unresolved V genes explain less than half of the discrepancy, and the remainder lacks a known reason. That table is the source of V, J and clone size, and D and trimming were worked out from the DNA. Here the sample has about 710,000 clones; more than 70% occur a single time. Roughly 2% of the sample goes to the ten largest clones.

The germline V gene yields MDHEN for CDR1 and SYDVKM for CDR2. Spanning cysteine to phenylalanine, the CDR3 consists of 19 amino acids. The CDR3 DNA has 57 bases and is translated from base 1. From V the trimming removes 3 bases and from J it removes 0 bases, while the gene matches leave 12 bases of the junction unaccounted for. Donors were healthy HIV-negative adults with no recently reported acute infections or vaccinations. Every donor was a Caucasian adult living in Nashville, Tennessee, USA. CD4+ T cells were enriched by magnetic negative selection; naive cells were then positively selected on CD45RA, and the negative fraction formed the memory subset. Blood was collected by leukapheresis, and PBMCs were isolated by Ficoll-Histopaque density gradient centrifugation and then cryopreserved in liquid nitrogen vapor phase. Analytical flow cytometry was used to check the purity and quantity of each magnetically sorted T cell population. Genomic DNA was isolated from each sorted fraction and quantified by UV absorbance on a Nanodrop 2000c.

Many counts were recorded for this clone. The target of this receptor is not known. The input lacks base qualities; no much larger clone sits a single base away. In this chain, TRBV28 is recombined with TRBJ2-7; 12 bases in the middle match TRBD2. Sequenced input: memory CD4+ T cells sorted from blood. The sample's cell subset or site label is to be understood as: CD45RA-negative fraction. This clonotype originated in a woman aged 25 to 39 in good health. The nucleotide sequence is given as TGTGCCAGCAGTTTCCCCAAGACTAGCGGGGGTCTCTTCTCCTACGAGCAGTACTTC. It is translated as CASSFPKTSGGLFSYEQYF.